This is a list of T cell receptor beta chains from one sample in a study of cytotoxic CD8 clonotypes in ibrutinib-treated CLL. The method was immunoSEQ multiplex PCR; TCRdb's version includes in-frame clones alone and lacks a portion of them. The data contain approximately 130,000 clones, roughly 84% of them singletons. Here the sequenced sample was PBMCs, taken after 24 months of ibrutinib treatment. The receptors come from a human donor with chronic lymphocytic leukemia. Each CDR3 is given with its conserved first and last residue. The D gene is left open where the match is weak. Clone size, where shown, is once, few, many, or a class for clones that have expanded.

TRBV18	TRBJ1-2	NA	NA	TGTGCCAGCTCAGAACAGCCTTTGGGCTATGGCTACACCTTC	CASSEQPLGYGYTF
TRBV15	TRBJ1-2	TRBD1	NA	TGTGCCACCAGCAGAGATCGGCCGGGACAGGGGATTGCGAACTATGGCTACACCTTC	CATSRDRPGQGIANYGYTF
TRBV2	TRBJ1-5	TRBD1	NA	TGTGCCAGCAGTGTCCGGACAGGAGGCCATCAGCCCCAGCATTTT	CASSVRTGGHQPQHF
TRBV5-6	TRBJ2-5	NA	NA	TGTGCCAGCAGCTTGACGAGAGGTGAGACCCAGTACTTC	CASSLTRGETQYF
TRBV5-1	TRBJ1-1	NA	NA	TGCGCCAGCAGCTTGGTGGCGGGGGCATACACTGAAGCTTTCTTT	CASSLVAGAYTEAFF
TRBV18	TRBJ1-6	TRBD1	NA	TGTGCCAGCTCACCGGGACAGGCGAAAAATTCACCCCTCCACTTT	CASSPGQAKNSPLHF
TRBV5-6	TRBJ2-1	NA	NA	TGTGCCAGCAGCTTCTTGGGGGGTTTGAACAATGAGCAGTTCTTC	CASSFLGGLNNEQFF
TRBV5-1	TRBJ2-7	NA	NA	TGCGCCAGCAGCTACGACGTCGCCTCCTACGAGCAGTACTTC	CASSYDVASYEQYF
TRBV5-6	TRBJ1-5	NA	NA	TGTGCCAGCAGCTTTATCGGGGCCGAAAATCAGCCCCAGCATTTT	CASSFIGAENQPQHF
TRBV5-5	TRBJ2-7	TRBD2	NA	TGTGCCAGCAGCTTGTCTCGAGCGGGGAGCTCCTACGAGCAGTACTTC	CASSLSRAGSSYEQYF
TRBV2	TRBJ1-2	TRBD1	NA	TGTGCCAGCAGTGTAACAAAACGGGGACAGGGAGGCTATGGCTACACCTTC	CASSVTKRGQGGYGYTF
TRBV2	TRBJ1-2	NA	NA	TGTGCCAGCAGTGTTTTACAGGGAGGAGGCTACACCTTC	CASSVLQGGGYTF
TRBV7-2	TRBJ2-3	NA	NA	TGTGCCAGCAGCTCCCTCGGGGTTAGCACAGATACGCAGTATTTT	CASSSLGVSTDTQYF
TRBV6-5	TRBJ1-3	NA	NA	TGTGCCAGCAGTTATACCCCGAACTCTGGAAACACCATATATTTT	CASSYTPNSGNTIYF
TRBV11-2	TRBJ2-7	NA	NA	TGTGCCAGCAGCCTATCGGACGTCCTGTCCTACGAGCAGTACTTC	CASSLSDVLSYEQYF
TRBV7-9	TRBJ2-5	NA	NA	TGTGCCAGCAGCTTAGCTGGGAGATGGGGTAAGGAGACCCAGTACTTC	CASSLAGRWGKETQYF
TRBV7-2	TRBJ1-6	NA	NA	TGTGCCAGCAGCTTAGGGCATCTCGGGGGGTTCTATAATTCACCCCTCCACTTT	CASSLGHLGGFYNSPLHF
TRBV30	TRBJ2-5	TRBD1	once	TGTGCCTGGAGCTCCGGGACAGGGTATTTGGAGACCCAGTACTTC	CAWSSGTGYLETQYF
TRBV9	TRBJ1-4	NA	NA	TGTGCCAGCAGCCTTAGTGGGGGCGATGGTGAAAAACTGTTTTTT	CASSLSGGDGEKLFF
TRBV2	TRBJ2-2	NA	NA	TGTGCCAGCAGTGCCGGGGGTCGGGCCACCGGGGAGCTGTTTTTT	CASSAGGRATGELFF
TRBV7-9	TRBJ1-4	NA	NA	TGTGCCAGCAGCATCAGTACAGGTCATAATGAAAAACTGTTTTTT	CASSISTGHNEKLFF
TRBV28	TRBJ1-1	NA	NA	TGTGCCAGCGGAACGGGGGGGGAGAGCACTGAAGCTTTCTTT	CASGTGGESTEAFF
TRBV2	TRBJ1-2	NA	NA	TGTGCCAGCAGTGAAGCCTTCGGGGCTGGCTACACCTTC	CASSEAFGAGYTF
TRBV5-1	TRBJ2-3	TRBD2	NA	TGCGCCAGCAGCTTAGCGGGGGTCACAGATACGCAGTATTTT	CASSLAGVTDTQYF
TRBV6-5	TRBJ2-5	NA	NA	TGTGCCAGCAGCCGAGGGGGGGGGCGAGAGACCCAGTACTTC	CASSRGGGRETQYF
TRBV5-5	TRBJ2-7	NA	NA	TGTGCCAGCAGCTTGGCTGTCCAGGACCCTTCCTACGAGCAGTACTTC	CASSLAVQDPSYEQYF
TRBV4-3	TRBJ2-6	NA	NA	TGCGCCAGCAGCCAAGGGAGGGCTGGGGCCAACGTCCTGACTTTC	CASSQGRAGANVLTF
TRBV7-8	TRBJ2-3	NA	NA	TGTGCCAGCAGCTTACCGCTCTCCCCCACGCAGTATTTT	CASSLPLSPTQYF
TRBV9	TRBJ2-3	TRBD2	NA	TGTGCCAGCAGCCTCCGGGTTAGCGGGGGCACAGATACGCAGTATTTT	CASSLRVSGGTDTQYF
TRBV10-2	TRBJ1-5	NA	NA	TGCGCCAGCAGTGATTTAATAAGGCAGGTGGGTAGACAGCCCCAGCATTTT	CASSDLIRQVGRQPQHF
TRBV7-2	TRBJ1-5	TRBD1	NA	TGTGCCAGCAGCACGGACAGGGTCCAGCCCCAGCATTTT	CASSTDRVQPQHF
TRBV2	TRBJ2-3	NA	once	TGTGCCAGCAAATCGGACGCGATGGATACGCAGTATTTT	CASKSDAMDTQYF
TRBV5-1	TRBJ2-7	NA	NA	TGCGCCAGCAGCTTCGGGGACTCTATTTATTACGAGCAGTACTTC	CASSFGDSIYYEQYF
TRBV27	TRBJ2-7	TRBD1	few	TGTGCCAGCAGTTCAGGGACAGCCTATACTTACGAGCAGTACTTC	CASSSGTAYTYEQYF
TRBV4-3	TRBJ2-2	NA	NA	TGCGCCAGCCCCCCAGGCCGAGGGAGGCCCGGGGAGCTGTTTTTT	CASPPGRGRPGELFF
TRBV27	TRBJ2-7	TRBD1	NA	TGTGCCAGCAGTTTACGACAGGGGTCGAGCTCCTACGAGCAGTACTTC	CASSLRQGSSSYEQYF
TRBV6-6	TRBJ1-5	TRBD1	NA	TGTGCCAGCAGGGCCAGGGGGCAGAGGCAGCCCCAGCATTTT	CASRARGQRQPQHF
TRBV27	TRBJ1-1	TRBD1	once	TGTGCCAGCAGGGGGGACAGGTCAGTAAGCGGGTTGACTGAAGCTTTCTTT	CASRGDRSVSGLTEAFF
TRBV6-1	TRBJ1-2	NA	NA	TGTGCCAGCAGTGAGGGGAGTAACTATGGCTACACCTTC	CASSEGSNYGYTF
TRBV5-1	TRBJ1-1	NA	NA	TGCGCCAGCAGCTTGACACCCAGCGGCACTGAAGCTTTCTTT	CASSLTPSGTEAFF
TRBV10-3	TRBJ1-2	NA	few	TGTGCCATCAGTGAGTCGGGGGGTGGCTACACCTTC	CAISESGGGYTF
TRBV15	TRBJ2-1	TRBD2	NA	TGTGCCACCAGCAGACTAGGACTAGCGGGAACCTACAATGAGCAGTTCTTC	CATSRLGLAGTYNEQFF
TRBV6-1	TRBJ2-5	NA	NA	TGTGCCAGCACTGGGGTCGAGACCCAGTACTTC	CASTGVETQYF
TRBV19	TRBJ1-1	NA	once	TGTGCCAGTAGTATCTGGGGGAGAAACACTGAAGCTTTCTTT	CASSIWGRNTEAFF
TRBV18	TRBJ1-1	NA	NA	TGTGCCAGCTCAGAGCTGCAGGGCTCTGACACTGAAGCTTTCTTT	CASSELQGSDTEAFF
TRBV5-4	TRBJ1-1	NA	NA	TGTGCCAGCAGCCCCGCGGGGGGTAAGGGACCGAACACTGAAGCTTTCTTT	CASSPAGGKGPNTEAFF
TRBV28	TRBJ1-4	TRBD1	NA	TGTGCCAGCTTGGACAGGACCGATGAAAAACTGTTTTTT	CASLDRTDEKLFF
TRBV5-6	TRBJ1-5	NA	NA	TGTGCCAGCAGCTTGGGACAGTCAAGGAATCAGCCCCAGCATTTT	CASSLGQSRNQPQHF
TRBV5-4	TRBJ2-7	NA	once	TGTGCCAGCAGCCCGGGAGTCTCCTACGAGCAGTACTTC	CASSPGVSYEQYF
TRBV5-1	TRBJ2-3	NA	NA	TGCGCCAGCAGCTTGGAGGTCAGGGACACAGATACGCAGTATTTT	CASSLEVRDTDTQYF
TRBV5-1	TRBJ1-1	NA	NA	TGCGCCAGCAGTACATACATGAACACTGAAGCTTTCTTT	CASSTYMNTEAFF
TRBV5-6	TRBJ1-1	NA	few	TGTGCCAGCAGGACAGGGAACACTGAAGCTTTCTTT	CASRTGNTEAFF
TRBV19	TRBJ1-1	TRBD1	NA	TGTGCCAGTAGTATTGACTGGGACAGGAACACTGAAGCTTTCTTT	CASSIDWDRNTEAFF
TRBV7-6	TRBJ1-2	NA	NA	TGTGCCAGCAGCTTAGATGGGGCGGCGCGAGGCTACACCTTC	CASSLDGAARGYTF
TRBV9	TRBJ1-1	NA	NA	TGTGCCAGCAGCGTAGTCGGTATGGGGGCTGAAGCTTTCTTT	CASSVVGMGAEAFF
TRBV5-4	TRBJ1-1	TRBD1	NA	TGTGCCAGCAGCTTGGACAGGGGGCGCGGGACTGAAGCTTTCTTT	CASSLDRGRGTEAFF
TRBV7-9	TRBJ1-3	NA	NA	TGTGCCAGCGACGAAGCCGGAAACACCATATATTTT	CASDEAGNTIYF
TRBV28	TRBJ2-7	TRBD1	NA	TGTGCCAGCAGTGGACAGGGGGGTATGAAAGTATTCTCCTACGAGCAGTACTTC	CASSGQGGMKVFSYEQYF
TRBV9	TRBJ2-5	TRBD1	NA	TGTGCCAGCAGCGAGGGGGCAGGGGTGGGCCAAGAGACCCAGTACTTC	CASSEGAGVGQETQYF
TRBV27	TRBJ1-1	TRBD1	NA	TGTGCCAGCAGTATTGGACAGGGAATGGCTGAAGCTTTCTTT	CASSIGQGMAEAFF